This T cell receptor (beta chain) was identified during a study of T cell clusters in autoimmune cytopenias. Germline V gene data show CDR1 as LNHDA and CDR2 as SQIVND (reference sequence). This CDR3 is built from 13 residues. Frequency places this clonotype as medium-sized. Multiplex touch-down PCR amplified TRB using TRB-A and TRB-B pools in one tube. TCRdb re-called the multiplex PCR reads and shows each CDR3 protein once, DNA omitted. The table gives about 8,100 distinct CDR3 sequences; the top ten clones make up roughly 6.4% of it. TRB was amplified from about 260 ng of peripheral blood genomic DNA per sample.

The receptor was derived from a human donor with an autoimmune cytopenia or autoimmune hepatitis (not recorded which). This chain uses TRBV19 with TRBJ2-2. The sequenced sample was peripheral blood. CDR3 protein: CASSNLDAGELFF. Using reference TRBV19 and TRBJ2-2 for the parts outside the CDR3, the full variable domain is DGGITQSPKYLFRKEGQNVTLSCEQNLNHDAMYWYRQDPGQGLRLIYYSQIVNDFQKGDIAEGYSVSREKKESFPLTVTSAQKNPTAFYLCASSNLDAGELFFGEGSRLTVL.